The following is a T cell receptor (beta chain) sequence with its context. As yet, its antigen is unknown. Sample time point: pre-treatment sample, taken before nivolumab and TIL therapy. The libraries were made with immunoSEQ v3. Sequenced by immunoSEQ multiplex PCR; TCRdb stores in-frame clones only, minus some. The sample has approximately 15,000 clones, more than 75% seen once. The sample belongs to a study of TIL therapy for anti-PD-1-resistant metastatic lung cancer. About the research overall: Progressing patients received lymphodepletion, expanded TIL infusion and IL-2.

The CDR3 runs to 13 residues. Germline V gene sequence: CDR1 SGHVS, CDR2 FQNEAQ. V shed 4 bases and J shed 7 bases, with 13 bases lying between them. Study-level findings and limits: Infused TIL clonotypes partially replaced the baseline blood repertoire, then decayed over months. Patients were highly selected, enriched for treatment-naive, never-smoker and oncogene-addicted cases.

Sequencing was performed on blood, taken at baseline. The V and J genes are TRBV7-8 and TRBJ1-1, with a weak D call TRBD1 (5 bases). This sequence was found in a person aged 25 to 80 with non-small cell lung cancer. As DNA, the CDR3 is TGTGCCAGCAGCTCCGATCCGGGGCTTGAAGCTTTCTTT. It is translated as CASSSDPGLEAFF.